One and the same sample provided the 9 T cell receptor beta chains below, sequenced in a study of shared clonotypes between healthy human individuals. The repertoire was sequenced with immunoSEQ multiplex PCR; TCRdb's copy has only in-frame clones and lacks some. The profile shows more than 2 million clones, roughly 96% of them singletons. Specimen: naive CD4+ T cells sorted from blood. Described subset: CD45RA+ positively selected. These receptors came from a man younger than 35 in good health.

To note about this clone: The sample carries other DNA sequences with the same CDR3. The CDR3 region is CASSIEGTEAFF. For the CDR3, the DNA is TGTGCCAGTAGTATAGAGGGAACTGAAGCTTTCTTT. The chain joins TRBV19 to TRBJ1-1; the D is unclear. The CDR3 covers 12 residues. Germline values: CDR1 LNHDA, CDR2 SQIVND (reference sequence). V gave up 0 bases and J gave up 5 bases, with 4 bases separating them.

This clone is a singleton in its sample. The chain combines TRBV27 with TRBJ2-1; D tentatively reads TRBD1 or TRBD2 (5 bases each). This CDR3 is 17 amino acids long. V was trimmed by 2 bases and J by 0 bases, leaving 14 bases between them. The germline gives CDR1 MNHEY, CDR2 SMNVEV (reference sequence). The CDR3: CASSLGGTESSYNEQFF. The CDR3, as DNA: TGTGCCAGCAGTTTAGGTGGGACCGAAAGCTCCTACAATGAGCAGTTCTTC.

A remark on this clone: Other nucleotide sequences in the sample specify the same CDR3. The J gene is TRBJ2-7, the V gene TRBV6-5; unclear D gene. The CDR3 extends over 14 amino acids. Germline CDR1 reads MNHEY; CDR2 reads SVGAGI. Trimming pared 0 bases from V and 0 bases from J, leaving 6 bases between. The CDR3 DNA sequence: TGTGCCAGCAGTTACTCATGGGACTCCTACGAGCAGTACTTC. This sequence encodes CASSYSWDSYEQYF.

V gene TRBV28 combines with J gene TRBJ2-6; D remains unclear. The ends were cut back, 3 bases at V and 1 base at J, with 7 bases in the middle. Per germline, CDR1 MDHEN and CDR2 SYDVKM. The CDR3 sequence is 15 residues long. As DNA, the CDR3 is TGTGCCAGCAGTTTCGGGTGGTCTGGGGCCAACGTCCTGACTTTC. Protein product: CASSFGWSGANVLTF.

The CDR3 region is CASSPADGLTDTQYF. Here the CDR3 DNA reads TGCGCCAGCAGCCCGGCGGACGGACTCACAGATACGCAGTATTTT. V and J are TRBV4-1 and TRBJ2-3; the D gene is possibly TRBD2 (5 bases). V was trimmed by 4 bases and J by 2 bases, leaving 13 bases between them. This CDR3 spans 15 amino acids. Germline CDR1 is MGHRA and CDR2 is YSYEKL.

The chain links TRBV18 to TRBJ1-2; D might be TRBD1 (6 bases). Looked up from germline, CDR1 is KGHSH and CDR2 is LQKENI. This CDR3 has 15 amino acids. V lost 3 bases and J lost 9, with 20 bases in between. The chain's CDR3 is CASSPPEGQGASYTF. The DNA for the CDR3 is TGTGCCAGCTCACCTCCAGAGGGACAAGGAGCCAGCTACACCTTC.

This clone was recorded only once. The chain links TRBV28 to TRBJ1-2; D is possibly TRBD1 (6 bases). CDR1 and CDR2 from the germline V gene are MDHEN and SYDVKM. The CDR3 is 13 amino acids. The V end lost 5 bases, the J end lost 4 bases, and 11 bases lay between the germline ends. As DNA, the CDR3 is TGTGCCAGCAGTAACAGGGTAACCTATGGCTACACCTTC. It yields the protein CASSNRVTYGYTF.

This chain joins TRBV2 and TRBJ1-5, with unresolved D. Germline CDR1 reads SNHLY; CDR2 reads FYNNEI. V lost 2 bases and J lost 3, with 5 bases in between. This CDR3 is built from 13 residues. The CDR3 coding sequence is TGTGCCAGCAGTGAATCTACCAATCAGCCCCAGCATTTT. Translation: CASSESTNQPQHF.

This rearrangement joins TRBV5-4 to TRBJ2-1; D not resolved. Trimming took off 0 bases at V and 7 bases at J, with 14 bases between the two ends. The germline CDR1 and CDR2 sequences are SGHNT and YYREEE (reference sequence). The CDR3 runs 15 residues. CDR3 protein: CASSLDGIIGNEQFF. The CDR3 nucleotides are TGTGCCAGCAGCTTGGACGGAATTATCGGGAATGAGCAGTTCTTC.